Presented here are 18 T cell receptor beta chains from one specimen sequenced in a study of T cell responses to AZD1222 COVID-19 vaccine. Clones were sequenced by immunoSEQ multiplex PCR, and TCRdb holds only the in-frame ones, with some missing. The data show more than 85,000 clones, over 80% seen once. This specimen consisted of peripheral blood, obtained on day 0 of AZD1222 vaccination. These TCRs come from an adult in good health.

V usage is TRBV4-2 and J usage is TRBJ2-1; 8 bases are shared with TRBD2. V lost 0 bases to trimming and J lost 4 bases; unmatched junction nucleotides: 5. The CDR3 extends over 16 amino acids. Germline V lookup: CDR1 LGHNA, CDR2 YNFKEQ. CDR3 sequence (DNA): TGTGCCAGCAGCCAAGATGTCGCGGGAGGATACAATGAGCAGTTCTTC. Translating it yields CASSQDVAGGYNEQFF.

This rearrangement joins TRBV11-2 to TRBJ1-6; D is uncertain. V dropped 5 bases and J dropped 7 bases, with 15 bases sitting between them. CDR3 size: 15 residues. The germline gives CDR1 SGHAT, CDR2 FQNNGV. The CDR3 spells CASSPRWDLNSPLHF. The CDR3 DNA follows: TGTGCCAGCAGCCCCCGGTGGGATTTGAATTCACCCCTCCACTTT.

This clone appeared a few times. This chain links TRBV6-2 or TRBV6-3 with TRBJ1-2; weak D call: TRBD1 (5 bases). CDR1 and CDR2 (germline): MNHEY, SVGEGT. The CDR3 has 14 residues. Trimming shortened V by 5 bases and J by 2 bases, and 12 bases separated the two germline ends. The CDR3 reads CASSVLGTNYGYTF. The CDR3 DNA is TGTGCCAGCAGTGTCCTGGGGACGAACTATGGCTACACCTTC.

This clone was observed a few times. The chain recombines TRBV2 with TRBJ2-7, with D maybe TRBD2 (6 bases). Germline V gene lookup returns CDR1 SNHLY and CDR2 FYNNEI. Deletions cut 9 bases from V and 3 bases from J, with 18 bases between. This CDR3 spans 14 amino acids. The CDR3 is CASLDPSEGYEQYF. CDR3 DNA sequence: TGTGCCAGTCTAGACCCCTCGGAGGGCTACGAGCAGTACTTC.

The chain is built from TRBV5-5 and TRBJ1-6, with D hard to call. The CDR3 sequence is 13 residues long. Germline values: CDR1 SGHKS, CDR2 YYEKEE (reference sequence). The germline V and J ends were trimmed by 4 bases and 9 bases, with 11 bases remaining between them. The CDR3 sequence: CASSLPSASPLHF. The CDR3 DNA reads TGTGCCAGCAGCCTACCCAGTGCTTCACCCCTCCACTTT.

The chain has TRBV7-3 and TRBJ1-1; D may be TRBD1 (5 bases). Between the trimmed V and J ends, which lost 5 bases and 2 bases, there was a span of 15 bases. Germline values: CDR1 SGHTA, CDR2 FQGTGA. This CDR3 region has 15 residues. Here the CDR3 reads CASSRTGGFNTEAFF. The CDR3 region has the DNA TGTGCCAGCAGCCGCACGGGGGGATTCAACACTGAAGCTTTCTTT.

This clone was picked up one time. The V gene is TRBV5-1, the J gene TRBJ2-1, with 8 bases fitting TRBD1. V was pared by 4 bases and J by 2 bases, with 8 bases of the junction left unmatched. This CDR3 is built from 16 residues. Germline V gene data show CDR1 as SGHRS and CDR2 as YFSETQ. CDR3 sequence reads: CASSRTGTGTYNEQFF. The CDR3 DNA follows: TGCGCCAGCAGCAGAACCGGGACAGGTACCTACAATGAGCAGTTCTTC.

This rearrangement joins TRBV9 to TRBJ1-4; D is perhaps TRBD1 (6 bases). V shed 2 bases and J shed 0 bases, with 14 bases lying between them. The germline gives CDR1 SGDLS, CDR2 YYNGEE. The CDR3 runs 17 residues. The CDR3 region is CASSVKGEGATNEKLFF. CDR3 sequence (DNA): TGTGCCAGCAGCGTCAAGGGGGAGGGAGCAACTAATGAAAAACTGTTTTTT.

The V and J genes are TRBV4-3 and TRBJ2-4, with D hard to call. V was cut by 1 base and J by 5 bases, with 9 bases left in between. Germline CDR1 LGHNA, CDR2 YSLEER. The CDR3 has 14 amino acids. In DNA form, the CDR3 reads TGCGCCAGCAGCCAAGCCCTAGACCAAAACATTCAGTACTTC. Translating it yields CASSQALDQNIQYF.

Turning to this clone: Germline and junction disagree at one end, which may indicate a read error. V gene TRBV6-1 combines with J gene TRBJ2-6, with D uncertain. In germline, CDR1 is MNHNS, CDR2 SASEGT. The CDR3 loop spans 14 amino acids. In nucleotides, the CDR3 is TGTGCCAGCACTGAAGTATCTGGGGCCAACGTCCTGACTTTC. Protein sequence: CASTEVSGANVLTF.

V is TRBV5-1 and J is TRBJ1-2; 7 nucleotides match TRBD1. Trimming at V came to 5 bases and at J to 1 base, leaving 8 bases not matched to a gene. The germline gives CDR1 SGHRS, CDR2 YFSETQ. The CDR3 is 15 residues long. CDR3 nucleotide sequence: TGCGCCAGCAGGGGGGACAGAAATAATAACTATGGCTACACCTTC. The encoded protein is CASRGDRNNNYGYTF.

The gene calls are TRBV7-3 and TRBJ2-7; TRBD1 matches at 8 bases. This CDR3 is built from 14 residues. The trim removed 5 bases at V and 9 bases at J, leaving 12 bases unmatched. Per germline, CDR1 SGHTA and CDR2 FQGTGA. The CDR3 coding sequence is TGTGCCAGCAGCGACAGGGACAGGAATACAGGGCAGTACTTC. Its protein product is CASSDRDRNTGQYF.

The chain combines TRBV9 with TRBJ2-2; D tentatively reads TRBD1 or TRBD2 (7 bases each). The germline V and J ends were trimmed by 6 bases and 5 bases, with 20 bases remaining between them. Looked up from germline, CDR1 is SGDLS and CDR2 is YYNGEE. The CDR3 spans 16 residues. The CDR3 spells CASTLGGGQTTGELFF. CDR3 nucleotide sequence: TGTGCCAGCACCCTAGGGGGGGGACAGACGACCGGGGAGCTGTTTTTT.

V and J are TRBV28 and TRBJ2-6; D is uncertain. CDR3 size: 15 residues. Germline CDR1 MDHEN, CDR2 SYDVKM. V was trimmed by 8 bases and J by 0 bases, leaving 11 bases between them. CDR3 in amino acids: CASDTPSSGANVLTF. For the CDR3, the DNA is TGTGCCAGCGACACCCCTTCCTCTGGGGCCAACGTCCTGACTTTC.

J is TRBJ1-5 and V is TRBV5-1; D perhaps matches TRBD1 (5 bases). Trimming shortened V by 4 bases and J by 0 bases, and 17 bases separated the two germline ends. The CDR3 is 17 residues long. The germline gives CDR1 SGHRS, CDR2 YFSETQ. DNA of the CDR3: TGCGCCAGCAGCCCGGACCCCCCAGGGTCTAGCAATCAGCCCCAGCATTTT. This gives the protein CASSPDPPGSSNQPQHF. Drawing the rest from reference TRBV5-1 and TRBJ1-5, the complete variable domain is KAGVTQTPRYLIKTRGQQVTLSCSPISGHRSVSWYQQTPGQGLQFLFEYFSETQRNKGNFPGRFSGRQFSNSRSEMNVSTLELGDSALYLCASSPDPPGSSNQPQHFGDGTRLSIL.

This chain links TRBV7-3 with TRBJ2-1; the match to TRBD2 covers 12 bases. V lost 0 bases to trimming and J lost 3 bases; unmatched junction nucleotides: 3. The CDR3 consists of 17 residues. Germline-derived CDR1 and CDR2 are SGHTA and FQGTGA. This CDR3 reads CASSLTALAGGYNEQFF. The DNA of the CDR3 is TGTGCCAGCAGCTTAACCGCACTAGCGGGAGGCTACAATGAGCAGTTCTTC.

This clone was seen just once. The CDR3 DNA sequence: TGTGCCAGCAGCGCACCCGGGGCCCACTATGGCTACACCTTC. Protein product: CASSAPGAHYGYTF. The gene calls are TRBV9 and TRBJ1-2, with D perhaps TRBD1 (5 bases). V lost 3 bases and J 3 bases, leaving 12 bases between the germline ends. The germline V gene encodes CDR1 SGDLS and CDR2 YYNGEE. The CDR3 totals 14 residues. Supplemented by reference TRBV9 and TRBJ1-2, the full variable domain reads DSGVTQTPKHLITATGQRVTLRCSPRSGDLSVYWYQQSLDQGLQFLIQYYNGEERAKGNILERFSAQQFPDLHSELNLSSLELGDSALYFCASSAPGAHYGYTFGSGTRLTVV.

V and J are TRBV5-1 and TRBJ2-7; no clear D. Trimming pared 0 bases from V and 3 bases from J, leaving 4 bases between. CDR1 is SGHRS and CDR2 is YFSETQ in the germline V gene. The CDR3 contains 12 residues. CDR3 in amino acids: CASSLGYYEQYF. CDR3 in DNA: TGCGCCAGCAGCTTGGGGTACTACGAGCAGTACTTC.